The T cell receptor beta chain described here comes from a study of blood T cell repertoires in COVID-19. Measured with immunoSEQ multiplex PCR; TCRdb has only the in-frame clones, and not every one. Of approximately 110,000 clones in the sample, under 75% were seen once. The CDR3 totals 15 residues. Germline CDR1 SNHLY, CDR2 FYNNEI. J lost 3 bases, V lost 6 bases, and 4 bases had no gene match. This clone was detected only a few times. The sample taken for sequencing was peripheral blood. The receptor comes from a man at least 80 years old with acute or convalescent COVID-19. The chain carries TRBV2 and TRBJ1-4; 10 nucleotides match TRBD1. The CDR3 coding sequence is TGTGCCAGCAGGGAGACAGGGGGCCCTAATGAAAAACTGTTTTTT. Translated: CASRETGGPNEKLFF.